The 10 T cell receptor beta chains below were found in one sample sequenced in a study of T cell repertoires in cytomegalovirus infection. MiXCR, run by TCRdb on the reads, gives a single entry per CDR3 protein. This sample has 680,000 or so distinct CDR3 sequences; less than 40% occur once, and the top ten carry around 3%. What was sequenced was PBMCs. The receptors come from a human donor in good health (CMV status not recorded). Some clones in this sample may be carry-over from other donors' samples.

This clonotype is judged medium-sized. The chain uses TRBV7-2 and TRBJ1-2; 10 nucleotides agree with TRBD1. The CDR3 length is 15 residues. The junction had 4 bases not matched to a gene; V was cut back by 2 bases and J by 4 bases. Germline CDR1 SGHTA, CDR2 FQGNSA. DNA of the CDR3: TGTGCCAGCAGCTTAAAGGGACAGGGGACCTATGGCTACACCTTC. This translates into CASSLKGQGTYGYTF.

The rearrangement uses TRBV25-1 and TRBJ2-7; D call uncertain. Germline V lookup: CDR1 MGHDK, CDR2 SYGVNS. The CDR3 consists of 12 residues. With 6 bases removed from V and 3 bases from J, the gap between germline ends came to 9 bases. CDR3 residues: CASSDDGYEQYF. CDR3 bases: TGTGCCAGCAGCGACGACGGCTACGAGCAGTACTTC.

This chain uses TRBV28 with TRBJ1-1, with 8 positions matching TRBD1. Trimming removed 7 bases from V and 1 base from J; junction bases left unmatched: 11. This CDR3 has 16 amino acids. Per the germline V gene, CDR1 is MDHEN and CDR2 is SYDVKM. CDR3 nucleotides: TGTGCCAGCACAACCCCTACCAGGGGGCGGAACACTGAAGCTTTCTTT. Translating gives CASTTPTRGRNTEAFF.

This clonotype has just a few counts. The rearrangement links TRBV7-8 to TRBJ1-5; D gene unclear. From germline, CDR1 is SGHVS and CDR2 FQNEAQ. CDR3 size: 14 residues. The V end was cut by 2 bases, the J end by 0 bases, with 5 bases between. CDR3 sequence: CASSLPFSNQPQHF. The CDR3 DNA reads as TGTGCCAGCAGCTTACCATTTAGCAATCAGCCCCAGCATTTT.

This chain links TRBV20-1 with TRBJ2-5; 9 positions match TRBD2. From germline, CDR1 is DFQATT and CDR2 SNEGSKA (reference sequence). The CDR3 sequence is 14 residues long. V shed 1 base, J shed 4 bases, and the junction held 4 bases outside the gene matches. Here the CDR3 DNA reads TGCAGTGCTAGAGTAGCGGGGGCGGGAGAGACCCAGTACTTC. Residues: CSARVAGAGETQYF.

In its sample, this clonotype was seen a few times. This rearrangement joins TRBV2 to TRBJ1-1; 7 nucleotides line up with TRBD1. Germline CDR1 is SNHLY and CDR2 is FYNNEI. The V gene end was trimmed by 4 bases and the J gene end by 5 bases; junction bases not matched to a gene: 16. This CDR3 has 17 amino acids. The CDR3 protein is CASSGWADRAGWTEAFF. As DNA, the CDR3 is TGTGCCAGCAGTGGGTGGGCCGACAGGGCAGGTTGGACTGAAGCTTTCTTT.

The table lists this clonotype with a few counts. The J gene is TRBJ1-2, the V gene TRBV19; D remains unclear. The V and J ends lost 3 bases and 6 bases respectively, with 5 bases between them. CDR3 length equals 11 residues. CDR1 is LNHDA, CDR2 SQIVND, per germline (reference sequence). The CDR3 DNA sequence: TGTGCCAGTAGTATTTGGGATGGCTACACCTTC. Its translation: CASSIWDGYTF.

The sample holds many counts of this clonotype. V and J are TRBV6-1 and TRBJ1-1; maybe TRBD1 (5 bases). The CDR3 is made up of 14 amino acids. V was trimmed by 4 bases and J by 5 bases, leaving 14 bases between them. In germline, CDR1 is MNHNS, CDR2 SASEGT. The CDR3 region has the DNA TGTGCCAGCAGTGGGCGAGGGGTGGTAACTGAAGCTTTCTTT. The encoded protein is CASSGRGVVTEAFF.

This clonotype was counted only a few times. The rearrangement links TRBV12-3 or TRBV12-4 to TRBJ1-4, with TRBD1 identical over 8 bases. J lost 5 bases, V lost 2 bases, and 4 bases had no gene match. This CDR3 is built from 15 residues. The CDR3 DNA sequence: TGTGCCAGCAGTTTAAATGCAGGGGGCAATGAAAAACTGTTTTTT. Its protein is CASSLNAGGNEKLFF.

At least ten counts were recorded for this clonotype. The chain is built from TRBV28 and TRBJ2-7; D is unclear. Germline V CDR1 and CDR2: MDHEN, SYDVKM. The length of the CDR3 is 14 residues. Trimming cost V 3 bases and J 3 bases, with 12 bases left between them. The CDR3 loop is CASSFMGIVYEQYF. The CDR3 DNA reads TGTGCCAGCAGTTTTATGGGGATCGTCTACGAGCAGTACTTC.